Given below is one T cell receptor beta chain in context. What it binds is not known. This sample stems from a study of cytomegalovirus exposure and HLA in healthy donors. Produced via immunoSEQ multiplex PCR; TCRdb's table is partial and in-frame only. The data contain tens of thousands of clones, roughly 94% of them seen just once; the ten biggest clones take up 1.3%. Broader study findings: As was reported, the classifier diagnosed cytomegalovirus status with high specificity and sensitivity. According to a later analysis, TCR clusters from the first cohort tended to co-occur in the 120 or so validation repertoires.

The roughly 120-subject validation cohort, separate from the approximately 630-subject first cohort, included the donors. The J segment lost 8 bases and the V segment lost 1 base, leaving 0 bases of the junction unmatched. This CDR3 is 12 amino acids long. Germline V gene data show CDR1 as SNHLY and CDR2 as FYNNEI. The sequenced sample consisted of PBMCs. The chain employs TRBV2 and TRBJ1-2, with 8 bases identical to TRBD1. This clonotype was obtained from a young woman in good health and CMV-seronegative. The CDR3 coding sequence is TGTGCCAGCAGTGAAGGGACAGGGGGCTACACCTTC. Its translation is CASSEGTGGYTF.